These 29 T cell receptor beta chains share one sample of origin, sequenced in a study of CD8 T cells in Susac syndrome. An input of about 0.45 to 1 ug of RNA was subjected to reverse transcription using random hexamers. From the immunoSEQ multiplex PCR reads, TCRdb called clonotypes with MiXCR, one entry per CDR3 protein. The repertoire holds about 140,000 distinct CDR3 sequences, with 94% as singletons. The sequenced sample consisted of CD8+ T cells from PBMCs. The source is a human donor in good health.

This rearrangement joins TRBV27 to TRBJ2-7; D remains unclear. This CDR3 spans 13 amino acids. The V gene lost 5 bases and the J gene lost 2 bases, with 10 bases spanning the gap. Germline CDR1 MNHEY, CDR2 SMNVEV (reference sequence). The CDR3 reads CASSAYETYEQYF. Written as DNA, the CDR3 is TGTGCCAGCAGTGCCTACGAGACCTACGAGCAGTACTTC.

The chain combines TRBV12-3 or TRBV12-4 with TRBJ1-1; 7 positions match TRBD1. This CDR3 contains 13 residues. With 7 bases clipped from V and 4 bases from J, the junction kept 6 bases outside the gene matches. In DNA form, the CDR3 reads TGTGCCAGCATGCTGGCAGGGGGCACTGAAGCTTTCTTT. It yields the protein CASMLAGGTEAFF.

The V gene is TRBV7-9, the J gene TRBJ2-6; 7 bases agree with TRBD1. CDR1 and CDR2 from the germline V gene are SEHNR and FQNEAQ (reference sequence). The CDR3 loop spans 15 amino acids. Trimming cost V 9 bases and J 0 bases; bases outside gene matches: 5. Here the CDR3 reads CASKGTDSGANVLTF. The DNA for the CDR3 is TGTGCCAGTAAAGGGACAGACTCTGGGGCCAACGTCCTGACTTTC.

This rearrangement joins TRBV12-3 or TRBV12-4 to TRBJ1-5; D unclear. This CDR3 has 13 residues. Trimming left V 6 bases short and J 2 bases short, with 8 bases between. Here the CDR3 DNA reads TGTGCCAGCAGCCTAATGGGCAATCAGCCCCAGCATTTT. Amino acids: CASSLMGNQPQHF.

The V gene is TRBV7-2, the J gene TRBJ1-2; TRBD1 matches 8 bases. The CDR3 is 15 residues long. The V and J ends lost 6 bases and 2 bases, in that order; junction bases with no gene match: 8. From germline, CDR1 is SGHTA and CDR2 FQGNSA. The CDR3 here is CASSLPGQDNYGYTF. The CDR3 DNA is TGTGCCAGCAGTCTTCCGGGACAGGACAACTATGGCTACACCTTC.

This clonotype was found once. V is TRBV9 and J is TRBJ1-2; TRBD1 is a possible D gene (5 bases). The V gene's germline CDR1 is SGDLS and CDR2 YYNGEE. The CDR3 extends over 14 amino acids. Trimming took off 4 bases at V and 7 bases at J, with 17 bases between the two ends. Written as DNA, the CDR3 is TGTGCCAGCAGCCCACCTGGGGGTCCTGGTGGCTACACCTTC. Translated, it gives CASSPPGGPGGYTF.

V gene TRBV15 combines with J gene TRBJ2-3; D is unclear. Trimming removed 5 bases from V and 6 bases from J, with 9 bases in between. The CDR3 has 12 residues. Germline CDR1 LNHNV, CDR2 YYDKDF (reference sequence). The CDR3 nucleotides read TGTGCCACCAGCGCGGTTCCCGATACGCAGTATTTT. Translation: CATSAVPDTQYF.

CDR3 DNA sequence: TGTGCCAGCAGTTTATCGGTAGGAGAGACCCAGTACTTC. Translation gives CASSLSVGETQYF. The J gene is TRBJ2-5, the V gene TRBV27; D is undetermined. CDR3 size: 13 residues. Germline V gives CDR1 MNHEY, CDR2 SMNVEV (reference sequence). Trimming cost V 0 bases and J 4 bases, with 6 bases left between them.

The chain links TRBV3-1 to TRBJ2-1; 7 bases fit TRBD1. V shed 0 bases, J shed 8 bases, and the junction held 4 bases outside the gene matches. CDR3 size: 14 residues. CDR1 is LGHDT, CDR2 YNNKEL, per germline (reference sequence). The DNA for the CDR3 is TGTGCCAGCAGCCAAGATGATCAGGGGGATGAGCAGTTCTTC. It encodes CASSQDDQGDEQFF.

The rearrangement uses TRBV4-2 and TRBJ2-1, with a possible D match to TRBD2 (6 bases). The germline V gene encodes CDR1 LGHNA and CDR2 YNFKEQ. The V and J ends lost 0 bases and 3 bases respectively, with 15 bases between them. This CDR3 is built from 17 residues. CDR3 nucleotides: TGTGCCAGCAGCCAAGATTTATTTGCGGGAAACTACAATGAGCAGTTCTTC. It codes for CASSQDLFAGNYNEQFF.

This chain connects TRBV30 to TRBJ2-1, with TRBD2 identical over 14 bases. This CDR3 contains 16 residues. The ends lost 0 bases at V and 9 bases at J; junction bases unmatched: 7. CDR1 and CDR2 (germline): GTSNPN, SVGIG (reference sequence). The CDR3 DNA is TGTGCCTGGAGTGTAGACGGGACTAGCGGGAGTGCTGAGCAGTTCTTC. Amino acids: CAWSVDGTSGSAEQFF.

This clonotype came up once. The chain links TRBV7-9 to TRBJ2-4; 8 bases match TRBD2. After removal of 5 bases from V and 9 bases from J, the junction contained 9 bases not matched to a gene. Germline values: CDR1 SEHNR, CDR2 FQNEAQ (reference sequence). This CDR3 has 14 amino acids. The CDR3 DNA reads TGTGCCAGCAGCCCTCCGGGGGGGATCGGCATTCAGTACTTC. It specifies CASSPPGGIGIQYF.

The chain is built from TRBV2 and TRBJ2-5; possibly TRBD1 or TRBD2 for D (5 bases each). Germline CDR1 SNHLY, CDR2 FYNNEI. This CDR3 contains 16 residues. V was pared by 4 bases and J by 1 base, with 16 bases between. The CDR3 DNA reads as TGTGCCAGCAGTGTCACGGGGCCCACCGGCCAAGAGACCCAGTACTTC. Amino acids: CASSVTGPTGQETQYF.

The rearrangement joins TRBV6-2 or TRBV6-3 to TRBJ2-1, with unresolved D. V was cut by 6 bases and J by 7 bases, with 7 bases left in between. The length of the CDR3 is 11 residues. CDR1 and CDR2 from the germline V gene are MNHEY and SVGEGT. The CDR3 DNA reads TGTGCCAGCAGCCCTTTTAATGAGCAGTTCTTC. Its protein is CASSPFNEQFF.

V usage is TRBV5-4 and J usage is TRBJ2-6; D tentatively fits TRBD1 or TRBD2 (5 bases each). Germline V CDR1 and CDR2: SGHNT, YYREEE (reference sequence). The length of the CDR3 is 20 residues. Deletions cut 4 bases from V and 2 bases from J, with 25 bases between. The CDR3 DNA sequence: TGTGCCAGCAGCCCTGGGACGCTCCTGTATAGTCGGGCTGGGGCCAACGTCCTGACTTTC. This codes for CASSPGTLLYSRAGANVLTF.

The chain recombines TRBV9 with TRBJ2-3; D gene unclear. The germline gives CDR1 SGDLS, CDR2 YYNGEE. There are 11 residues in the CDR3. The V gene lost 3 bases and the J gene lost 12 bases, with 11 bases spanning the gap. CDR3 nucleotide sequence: TGTGCCAGCAGCGGTGGAAATTTACAGTATTTT. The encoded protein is CASSGGNLQYF.

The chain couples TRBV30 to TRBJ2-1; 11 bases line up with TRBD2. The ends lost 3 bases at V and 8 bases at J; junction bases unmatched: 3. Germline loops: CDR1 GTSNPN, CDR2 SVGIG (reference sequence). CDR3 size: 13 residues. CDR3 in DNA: TGTGCCTGGAGGACTAGCGGGATAGATGAGCAGTTCTTC. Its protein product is CAWRTSGIDEQFF.

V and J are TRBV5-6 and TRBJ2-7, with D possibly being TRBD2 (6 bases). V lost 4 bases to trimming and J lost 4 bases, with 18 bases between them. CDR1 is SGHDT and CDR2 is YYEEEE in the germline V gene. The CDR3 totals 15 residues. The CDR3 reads CASSVRGYARYEQYF. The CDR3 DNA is TGTGCCAGCAGCGTACGGGGGTATGCCCGATACGAGCAGTACTTC.

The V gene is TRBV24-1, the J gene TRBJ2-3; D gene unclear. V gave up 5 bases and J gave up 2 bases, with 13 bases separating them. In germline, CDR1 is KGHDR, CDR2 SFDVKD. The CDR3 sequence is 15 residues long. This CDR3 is CATSGLWDSTDTQYF. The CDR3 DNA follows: TGTGCCACCAGTGGTCTCTGGGATTCCACAGATACGCAGTATTTT.

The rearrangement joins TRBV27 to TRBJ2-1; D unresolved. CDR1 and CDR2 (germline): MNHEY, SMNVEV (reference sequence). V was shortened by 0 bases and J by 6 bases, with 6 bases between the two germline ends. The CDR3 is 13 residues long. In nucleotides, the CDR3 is TGTGCCAGCAGTTTATCGACCAGCAATGAGCAGTTCTTC. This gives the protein CASSLSTSNEQFF.

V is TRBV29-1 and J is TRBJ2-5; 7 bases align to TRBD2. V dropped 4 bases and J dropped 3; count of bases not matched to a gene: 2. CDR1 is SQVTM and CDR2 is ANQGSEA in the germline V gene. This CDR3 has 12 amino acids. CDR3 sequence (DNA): TGCAGCGTTGTCGGACTAGAAGAGACCCAGTACTTC. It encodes CSVVGLEETQYF.

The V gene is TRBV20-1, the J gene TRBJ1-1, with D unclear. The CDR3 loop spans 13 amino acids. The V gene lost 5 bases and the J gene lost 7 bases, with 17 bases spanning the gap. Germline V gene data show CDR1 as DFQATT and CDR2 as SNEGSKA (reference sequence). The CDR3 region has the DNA TGCAGTGCTCCCGTTTTCGGGTCGGATGAAGCTTTCTTT. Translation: CSAPVFGSDEAFF.

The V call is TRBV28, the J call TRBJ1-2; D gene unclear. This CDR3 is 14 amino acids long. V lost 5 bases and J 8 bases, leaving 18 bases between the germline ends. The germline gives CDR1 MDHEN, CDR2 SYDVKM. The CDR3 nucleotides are TGTGCCAGCAGTCCTATGGTGGGGTTTGAGGGCTACACCTTC. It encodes CASSPMVGFEGYTF.

The CDR3 loop is CASSLGWELLTDTQYF. CDR3 DNA sequence: TGTGCCAGCAGTCTAGGGTGGGAACTTCTAACAGATACGCAGTATTTT. The chain links TRBV27 to TRBJ2-3, with D unclear. Trimming removed 5 bases from V and 3 bases from J, with 18 bases in between. The CDR3 length is 16 residues. Germline loops: CDR1 MNHEY, CDR2 SMNVEV (reference sequence).

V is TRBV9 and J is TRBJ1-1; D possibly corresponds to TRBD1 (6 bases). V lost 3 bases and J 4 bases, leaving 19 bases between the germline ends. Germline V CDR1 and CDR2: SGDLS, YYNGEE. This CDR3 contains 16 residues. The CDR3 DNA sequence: TGTGCCAGCAGCGCAACACCAGGGGCCTCAGGCACTGAAGCTTTCTTT. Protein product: CASSATPGASGTEAFF.

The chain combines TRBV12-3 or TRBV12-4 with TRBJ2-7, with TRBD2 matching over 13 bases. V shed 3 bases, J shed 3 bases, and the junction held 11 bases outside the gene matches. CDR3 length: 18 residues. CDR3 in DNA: TGTGCCAGCAGTTTTGAGATAGGACTAGCGGGAGTAGGCTACGAGCAGTACTTC. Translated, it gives CASSFEIGLAGVGYEQYF.

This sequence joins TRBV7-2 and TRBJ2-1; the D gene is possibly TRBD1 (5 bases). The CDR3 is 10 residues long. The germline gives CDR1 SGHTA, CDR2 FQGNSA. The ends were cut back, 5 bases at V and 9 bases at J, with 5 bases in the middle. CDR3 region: CASSTGEQFF. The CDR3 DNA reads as TGTGCCAGCAGCACAGGTGAGCAGTTCTTC.

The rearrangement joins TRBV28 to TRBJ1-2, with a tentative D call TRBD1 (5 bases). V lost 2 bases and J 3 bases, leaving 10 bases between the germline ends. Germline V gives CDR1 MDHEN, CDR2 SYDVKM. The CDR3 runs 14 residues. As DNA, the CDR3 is TGTGCCAGCAGTTTAATACCGACAGACTATGGCTACACCTTC. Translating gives CASSLIPTDYGYTF.

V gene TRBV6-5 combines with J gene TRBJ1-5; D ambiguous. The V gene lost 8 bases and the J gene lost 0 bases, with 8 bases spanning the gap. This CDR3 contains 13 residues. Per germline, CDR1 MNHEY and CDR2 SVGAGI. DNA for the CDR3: TGTGCCAGCGCGACGGTTAGCAATCAGCCCCAGCATTTT. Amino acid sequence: CASATVSNQPQHF.